This T cell receptor beta chain was obtained from a study of blood T cell repertoires in COVID-19. At the level of the study: Material from acute and convalescent COVID-19 was sourced from the United States, Italy and Spain. PBMCs, B-cell-depleted T cells, or T cells were the source of the cDNA or gDNA that made up the material.

Trimming removed 0 bases from V and 3 bases from J, with 6 bases in between. Germline assignment: CDR1 LNHNV and CDR2 YYDKDF (reference sequence). The CDR3 is 13 residues long. This clone was recorded only once. Source study methods: It was from reference gene primer amplification that nucleated cell counts were estimated. Libraries were prepared by immunoSEQ multiplex PCR; TCRdb keeps only in-frame clonotypes and omits some of them. V and J calls and clone size are copied from that table; D and trimming were computed from the DNA. The sample contains fewer than 300,000 clones, around 82% of which appear only once.

The genes are TRBV15 and TRBJ2-7; D is ambiguous. The source of this sequence is a human donor in a cohort sampled during active COVID-19. Sequenced: peripheral blood. CDR3 nucleotides: TGTGCCACCAGCAGAGACACAGTCTACGAGCAGTACTTC. The encoded protein is CATSRDTVYEQYF. Full variable domain (remainder filled in from reference TRBV15 and TRBJ2-7): DAMVIQNPRYQVTQFGKPVTLSCSQTLNHNVMYWYQQKSSQAPKLLFHYYDKDFNNEADTPDNFQSRRPNTSFCFLDIRSPGLGDTAMYLCATSRDTVYEQYFGPGTRLTVT.